This T cell receptor (beta chain) is from a study of radiation and T cells in renal cell carcinoma. V dropped 0 bases and J dropped 6; count of bases not matched to a gene: 4. The length of the CDR3 is 15 residues. Germline assignment: CDR1 LGHNA and CDR2 YSLEER. The time point: blood 4 weeks post-SBRT, at nephrectomy. Treatment specified: 15 Gy SBRT to primary tumor, nephrectomy 4 weeks later. Blood was sampled at baseline, 2 weeks and 4 weeks after SBRT. The tumor was a clear cell renal cell carcinoma. TCRdb's table, derived via immunoSEQ multiplex PCR, lists solely in-frame clones and lacks some. Of about 78,000 clones listed, 89% are singletons.

The sample was blood, taken from a patient whose treatment included radiotherapy and nephrectomy. The chain carries TRBV4-3 and TRBJ1-3, with TRBD1 matching 8 bases. This TCR was recovered from a woman in her 70s with renal cell carcinoma. The CDR3 loop is CASSQDRGRENTIYF. CDR3 coding DNA: TGCGCCAGCAGCCAAGACAGGGGGCGAGAAAACACCATATATTTT.